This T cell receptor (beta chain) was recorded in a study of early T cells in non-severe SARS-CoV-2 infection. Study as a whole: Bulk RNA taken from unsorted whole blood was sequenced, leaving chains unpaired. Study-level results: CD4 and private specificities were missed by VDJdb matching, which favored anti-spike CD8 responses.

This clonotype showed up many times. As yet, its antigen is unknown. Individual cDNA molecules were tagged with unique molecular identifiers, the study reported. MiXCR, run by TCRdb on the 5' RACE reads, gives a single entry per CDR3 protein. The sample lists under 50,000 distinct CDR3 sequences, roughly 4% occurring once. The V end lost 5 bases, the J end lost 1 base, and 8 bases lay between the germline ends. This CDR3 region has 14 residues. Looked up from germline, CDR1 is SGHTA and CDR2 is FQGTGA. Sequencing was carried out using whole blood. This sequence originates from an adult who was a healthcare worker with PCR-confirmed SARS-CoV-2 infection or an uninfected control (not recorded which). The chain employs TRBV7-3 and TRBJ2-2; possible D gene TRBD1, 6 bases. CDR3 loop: CASSPDRNTGELFF. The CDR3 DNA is TGTGCCAGCAGCCCGGACAGGAACACCGGGGAGCTGTTTTTT.